The 14 T cell receptor beta chains reported below all come from one sample, sequenced in a study of cytomegalovirus exposure and HLA in healthy donors. PCR primers comprised 60 Vbeta and 13 Jbeta primers. TCRdb's table, derived via immunoSEQ multiplex PCR, lists solely in-frame clones and lacks some. The sample gives 84,000 or so clones, about 80% of which show up once; about 3% is in the top ten. Sequenced: PBMCs. The receptors derive from a man over 45 in good health and CMV-seronegative.

The CDR3 sequence is CATSRDWTASYNEQFF. The CDR3 nucleotides are TGTGCCACCAGCAGAGACTGGACTGCCTCCTACAATGAGCAGTTCTTC. J is TRBJ2-1 and V is TRBV15; D may be TRBD2 (5 bases). The CDR3 consists of 16 residues. V lost 0 bases and J 0 bases, leaving 9 bases between the germline ends. The germline V gene has CDR1 LNHNV and CDR2 YYDKDF (reference sequence).

The rearrangement joins TRBV7-6 to TRBJ1-4, with 7 nucleotides matching TRBD1. J gave up 3 bases and V 5 bases, and 18 bases lay outside the gene matches. This CDR3 region has 19 residues. The V gene's germline CDR1 is SGHVS and CDR2 FNYEAQ. The CDR3 loop reads CASSNPRQGPQGANEKLFF. In DNA, the CDR3 is TGTGCCAGCAGCAACCCCCGACAGGGCCCACAGGGAGCTAATGAAAAACTGTTTTTT.

V is TRBV2 and J is TRBJ1-3, with 10 bases that match TRBD1. The V segment lost 6 bases and the J segment 7 bases; nucleotides outside the gene matches: 15. This CDR3 has 17 residues. The germline CDR1 and CDR2 sequences are SNHLY and FYNNEI. The CDR3 region is CASRRDRGGKLRNTIYF. CDR3 coding DNA: TGTGCCAGCAGGAGGGACAGGGGAGGGAAATTAAGGAACACCATATATTTT.

The chain recombines TRBV2 with TRBJ1-1; the match to TRBD1 covers 7 bases. Germline V gene sequence: CDR1 SNHLY, CDR2 FYNNEI. This CDR3 comprises 14 residues. V gave up 4 bases and J gave up 1 base; unmatched junction bases: 3. CDR3: CASSATGRNTEAFF. CDR3 bases: TGTGCCAGCAGTGCGACAGGGAGGAACACTGAAGCTTTCTTT.

V and J are TRBV15 and TRBJ1-3; D perhaps matches TRBD1 (5 bases). Germline V CDR1 and CDR2: LNHNV, YYDKDF (reference sequence). CDR3 size: 16 residues. Trimming removed 7 bases at V and 4 bases at J, with 20 bases between. The CDR3 spells CATTAQAGVGGNTIYF. The CDR3 DNA is TGTGCCACCACAGCCCAGGCGGGGGTGGGAGGAAACACCATATATTTT.

The chain joins TRBV7-9 to TRBJ1-4; weak D call: TRBD1 (6 bases). This CDR3 contains 14 residues. Germline V gene sequence: CDR1 SEHNR, CDR2 FQNEAQ (reference sequence). V was shortened by 4 bases and J by 5 bases, with 11 bases between the two germline ends. This CDR3 reads CASSSGAENEKLFF. For the CDR3, the DNA is TGTGCCAGCAGCTCAGGGGCCGAGAATGAAAAACTGTTTTTT. Full variable domain (remainder filled in from reference TRBV7-9 and TRBJ1-4): DTGVSQNPRHKITKRGQNVTFRCDPISEHNRLYWYRQTLGQGPEFLTYFQNEAQLEKSRLLSDRFSAERPKGSFSTLEIQRTEQGDSAMYLCASSSGAENEKLFFGSGTQLSVL.

The CDR3 is CASSTSDRSGEAFF. The CDR3 nucleotides read TGTGCCAGCAGCACCTCCGATAGATCCGGTGAAGCTTTCTTT. This sequence joins TRBV7-9 and TRBJ1-1; no reliable D call. Trimming stripped 5 bases from V and 7 bases from J, with 17 bases between. From germline, CDR1 is SEHNR and CDR2 FQNEAQ (reference sequence). The CDR3 is 14 residues long.

A single count supports this clone. This CDR3 is CASSLYPSSYEQYF. The CDR3 DNA reads TGCGCCAGCAGCTTGTACCCCAGCTCCTACGAGCAGTACTTC. The chain recombines TRBV5-1 with TRBJ2-7, with unresolved D. The ends were cut back, 1 base at V and 0 bases at J, with 8 bases in the middle. The CDR3 contains 14 residues. Germline-derived CDR1 and CDR2 are SGHRS and YFSETQ.

This chain joins TRBV6-6 and TRBJ2-7; the match to TRBD2 covers 11 bases. Looked up from germline, CDR1 is MNHNY and CDR2 is SVGAGI (reference sequence). The CDR3 consists of 16 residues. The junction had 9 bases not matched to a gene; V was cut back by 2 bases and J by 6 bases. The CDR3 DNA follows: TGTGCCAGCAGTTACCATCGTAGCGGGGGGGCCAGCGAGCAGTACTTC. It translates to CASSYHRSGGASEQYF.

The chain employs TRBV2 and TRBJ1-6; the D is unclear. Germline CDR1 and CDR2: SNHLY and FYNNEI. The ends were cut back, 6 bases at V and 7 bases at J, with 19 bases in the middle. This CDR3 spans 16 amino acids. The CDR3 is CASRPSVEVVNSPLHF. The CDR3 coding sequence is TGTGCCAGCAGGCCGAGTGTGGAGGTAGTAAATTCACCCCTCCACTTT.

The chain recombines TRBV25-1 with TRBJ2-1; 10 nucleotides agree with TRBD1. The CDR3 spans 14 residues. With 8 bases clipped from V and 1 base from J, the junction kept 2 bases outside the gene matches. CDR1 and CDR2 (germline): MGHDK, SYGVNS. In nucleotides, the CDR3 is TGTGCCAGCCGGACAGGGGGGTCCTACAATGAGCAGTTCTTC. Amino acid sequence: CASRTGGSYNEQFF.

This chain links TRBV27 with TRBJ2-1; 8 bases fit TRBD2. V shed 6 bases, J shed 0 bases, and the junction held 10 bases outside the gene matches. CDR1 and CDR2 from the germline V gene are MNHEY and SMNVEV (reference sequence). This CDR3 spans 17 amino acids. The CDR3 spells CASRGRGARSSYNEQFF. In DNA form, the CDR3 reads TGTGCCAGCAGGGGGCGGGGGGCTCGCAGCTCCTACAATGAGCAGTTCTTC.

The rearrangement uses TRBV27 and TRBJ2-1; 9 nucleotides align to TRBD1. V dropped 4 bases and J dropped 1; count of bases not matched to a gene: 2. The CDR3 is 15 residues long. CDR1 and CDR2 (germline): MNHEY, SMNVEV (reference sequence). The CDR3 reads CASSSQGASYNEQFF. The DNA of the CDR3 is TGTGCCAGCAGTTCACAGGGGGCTTCCTACAATGAGCAGTTCTTC.

In its sample, this clone was seen a few times. The chain combines TRBV6-4 with TRBJ2-1; the match to TRBD1 covers 7 bases. Trimming at V came to 6 bases and at J to 12 bases, leaving 11 bases not matched to a gene. This CDR3 has 13 amino acids. Germline V lookup: CDR1 MRHNA, CDR2 SNTAGT. CDR3 amino acids: CASRQGLGGVQFF. The CDR3 coding sequence is TGTGCCAGCAGACAGGGGCTAGGAGGAGTGCAGTTCTTC.